A single sample is the source of the 31 T cell receptor beta chains below, sequenced in a study of T cell responses to AZD1222 COVID-19 vaccine. TCRdb keeps only in-frame clones here, not all; method: immunoSEQ multiplex PCR. The sample lists some 130,000 clones; approximately 83% were seen once. This material consisted of peripheral blood, taken on day 0 of AZD1222 vaccination. These TCRs come from an adult in good health.

This clone was seen a handful of times. The junction differs from germline at one of its ends, possibly a read error. V usage is TRBV5-1 and J usage is TRBJ1-1; D is perhaps TRBD1 (5 bases). CDR3 length: 14 residues. CDR1 and CDR2 (germline): SGHRS, YFSETQ. This CDR3 reads CASSLSGHPFFGVF. The CDR3 region has the DNA TGCGCCAGCAGCTTGTCAGGACACCCGTTCTTCGGTGTCTTT.

The chain uses TRBV7-9 and TRBJ2-7; 12 positions match TRBD2. CDR1 is SEHNR, CDR2 FQNEAQ, per germline (reference sequence). The V and J ends lost 6 bases and 2 bases, in that order; junction bases with no gene match: 8. The CDR3 loop spans 16 amino acids. The CDR3 nucleotides read TGTGCCAGCAGTTACTTTGGACTAGCGGGGACCTACGAGCAGTACTTC. This encodes CASSYFGLAGTYEQYF.

This clone has just one count. The chain joins TRBV4-2 to TRBJ2-2, with D unclear. The CDR3 runs to 15 residues. Looked up from germline, CDR1 is LGHNA and CDR2 is YNFKEQ. Trimming shortened V by 5 bases and J by 6 bases, and 16 bases separated the two germline ends. The CDR3 spells CASSERQVLPGELFF. The CDR3 DNA is TGTGCCAGCAGCGAAAGGCAGGTTCTACCCGGGGAGCTGTTTTTT.

The chain combines TRBV4-2 with TRBJ2-7, with D maybe TRBD2 (6 bases). In germline, CDR1 is LGHNA, CDR2 YNFKEQ. The length of the CDR3 is 14 residues. V lost 4 bases to trimming and J lost 5 bases, with 15 bases between them. CDR3 in amino acids: CASSPENSGHEQYF. The CDR3 DNA is TGTGCCAGCAGCCCCGAGAATAGCGGTCACGAGCAGTACTTC.

This chain joins TRBV21-1 and TRBJ2-7; the D call of TRBD1 is as the table states it, not checked on the DNA. TRBV21-1 is assigned pseudogene status. This CDR3 region has 14 residues. The CDR3 DNA follows: TGTGCCAGCAGCCTTCCGCACGGTTCAGGCGAGCAGTACTTC. Its translation: CASSLPHGSGEQYF.

The chain has TRBV28 and TRBJ1-4; tentative D call: TRBD1 (5 bases). Per the germline V gene, CDR1 is MDHEN and CDR2 is SYDVKM. Trimming left V 6 bases short and J 3 bases short, with 23 bases between. The CDR3 runs to 18 residues. Here the CDR3 DNA reads TGTGCCAGCAGCCCCGGGGGAGGATGGAACCGTGCTAATGAAAAACTGTTTTTT. Its protein product is CASSPGGGWNRANEKLFF.

The chain joins TRBV5-4 to TRBJ2-1; 7 positions agree with TRBD1. V shed 4 bases and J 4 bases; nucleotides not matched to a gene: 11. This CDR3 has 16 amino acids. From germline, CDR1 is SGHNT and CDR2 YYREEE (reference sequence). The CDR3 DNA follows: TGTGCCAGCAGCCGCGGACAGGACAATCTTTACAATGAGCAGTTCTTC. It yields the protein CASSRGQDNLYNEQFF.

The chain carries TRBV25-1 and TRBJ2-3; no clear D gene. V was trimmed by 6 bases and J by 7 bases, leaving 8 bases between them. The CDR3 has 11 amino acids. Germline V CDR1 and CDR2: MGHDK, SYGVNS. The CDR3 DNA reads TGTGCCAGCAGAGCCCGGTATACGCAGTATTTT. It is translated as CASRARYTQYF.

The V and J genes are TRBV5-4 and TRBJ2-3, with a possible D match to TRBD2 (6 bases). This CDR3 has 14 amino acids. The V end lost 1 base, the J end lost 0 bases, and 6 bases lay between the germline ends. The germline V gene encodes CDR1 SGHNT and CDR2 YYREEE (reference sequence). The DNA for the CDR3 is TGTGCCAGCAGCTTGCTAGCGAGCACAGATACGCAGTATTTT. This sequence encodes CASSLLASTDTQYF.

The chain couples TRBV4-1 to TRBJ1-1; TRBD1 matches 8 bases. V trimming: 0 bases; J trimming: 3 bases; junction bases outside the gene matches: 3. CDR1 is MGHRA, CDR2 YSYEKL, per germline. CDR3 size: 15 residues. The CDR3 DNA is TGCGCCAGCAGCCAAGAGGACAGGGCGTACACTGAAGCTTTCTTT. Residues: CASSQEDRAYTEAFF.

The V call is TRBV10-2, the J call TRBJ2-5; no firm D call. With 8 bases removed from V and 5 bases from J, the gap between germline ends came to 6 bases. The CDR3 sequence is 10 residues long. Germline loops: CDR1 WSHSY, CDR2 SAAADI. The DNA of the CDR3 is TGCGCCAGCGCTGACGAGACCCAGTACTTC. It specifies CASADETQYF.

This clone was seen more than once but under ten times. The V call is TRBV18, the J call TRBJ2-3; D remains unclear. There are 12 residues in the CDR3. V lost 4 bases and J 0 bases, leaving 2 bases between the germline ends. CDR1 is KGHSH, CDR2 LQKENI, per germline. This CDR3 reads CASSLSTDTQYF. Here the CDR3 DNA reads TGTGCCAGCTCACTAAGCACAGATACGCAGTATTTT. The whole variable domain, filled in from reference TRBV18 and TRBJ2-3, reads NAGVMQNPRHLVRRRGQEARLRCSPMKGHSHVYWYRQLPEEGLKFMVYLQKENIIDESGMPKERFSAEFPKEGPSILRIQQVVRGDSAAYFCASSLSTDTQYFGPGTRLTVL.

The V call is TRBV29-1, the J call TRBJ1-1; 8 nucleotides match TRBD1. The CDR3 runs to 13 residues. Germline lookup yields CDR1 SQVTM and CDR2 ANQGSEA. Trimming cost V 7 bases and J 4 bases; bases outside gene matches: 8. The CDR3 loop reads CSGGQDPGTEAFF. In nucleotides, the CDR3 is TGCAGCGGGGGACAGGACCCTGGCACTGAAGCTTTCTTT.

The gene calls are TRBV28 and TRBJ1-3; 7 bases agree with TRBD1. V gave up 5 bases and J gave up 0 bases; unmatched junction bases: 19. This CDR3 has 20 amino acids. CDR1 is MDHEN and CDR2 is SYDVKM in the germline V gene. CDR3: CASSPPQGVGALFSGNTIYF. The CDR3 DNA follows: TGTGCCAGCAGTCCACCCCAGGGGGTTGGGGCGCTCTTCTCTGGAAACACCATATATTTT. Supplemented by reference TRBV28 and TRBJ1-3, the full variable domain reads DVKVTQSSRYLVKRTGEKVFLECVQDMDHENMFWYRQDPGLGLRLIYFSYDVKMKEKGDIPEGYSVSREKKERFSLILESASTNQTSMYLCASSPPQGVGALFSGNTIYFGEGSWLTVV.

In its sample, this clone was seen many times. The chain combines TRBV25-1 with TRBJ2-2, with a weak D call TRBD1 (6 bases). The CDR3 runs 14 residues. Trimming pared 5 bases from V and 3 bases from J, leaving 10 bases between. Germline V gene data show CDR1 as MGHDK and CDR2 as SYGVNS. The CDR3 region is CASSLPGDTGELFF. DNA of the CDR3: TGTGCCAGCAGTCTCCCAGGGGACACCGGGGAGCTGTTTTTT.

The chain recombines TRBV3-1 (or the pseudogene TRBV3-2) with TRBJ1-4, with 7 bases identical to TRBD1. V dropped 5 bases and J dropped 0; count of bases not matched to a gene: 15. The CDR3 has 19 residues. CDR1 is LGHDT and CDR2 is YNNKEL in the germline V gene (reference sequence). Here the CDR3 DNA reads TGTGCCAGCAGCATCCGAATCCCGGGACAGATCTCAACTAATGAAAAACTGTTTTTT. Encoded protein: CASSIRIPGQISTNEKLFF.

The gene calls are TRBV19 and TRBJ2-3; TRBD1 or TRBD2 may be the D gene (6 bases each). The CDR3 is 14 residues long. Germline V gene data show CDR1 as LNHDA and CDR2 as SQIVND (reference sequence). V lost 2 bases and J 4 bases, leaving 10 bases between the germline ends. The CDR3 here is CASSIQGRPDTQYF. The CDR3 nucleotides read TGTGCCAGTAGTATACAGGGGAGGCCAGATACGCAGTATTTT.

This sequence joins TRBV11-3 and TRBJ2-5; 8 nucleotides align to TRBD1. This CDR3 has 17 amino acids. Germline trimming cut 0 bases from V and 2 bases from J; bases unmatched to any gene: 8. CDR1 is SGHNT and CDR2 is YENEEA in the germline V gene. The DNA of the CDR3 is TGTGCCAGCAGCTTAGATGGAGGACAGGGCTCACAAGAGACCCAGTACTTC. This encodes CASSLDGGQGSQETQYF.

This clone is a singleton in its sample. The chain links TRBV6-1 to TRBJ2-6; TRBD1 aligns across 8 bases. The germline gives CDR1 MNHNS, CDR2 SASEGT. The CDR3 is 17 amino acids. J lost 0 bases, V lost 4 bases, and 5 bases had no gene match. The CDR3 nucleotides read TGTGCCAGCAGTGGGGACAGGCAAAGCTCTGGGGCCAACGTCCTGACTTTC. Amino acids: CASSGDRQSSGANVLTF.

V and J are TRBV6-5 and TRBJ2-1, with 8 bases aligning to TRBD2. J lost 9 bases, V lost 2 bases, and 9 bases had no gene match. The CDR3 totals 15 residues. Germline V gene lookup returns CDR1 MNHEY and CDR2 SVGAGI. The CDR3 nucleotides are TGTGCCAGCAGTTACCAGCCGGGACTAGGAGTTGAGCAGTTCTTC. It is translated as CASSYQPGLGVEQFF.

This clone showed up just once. The genes are TRBV7-6 and TRBJ1-2; D remains unclear. V shed 4 bases and J shed 8 bases, with 17 bases lying between them. The CDR3 consists of 14 residues. Germline V gene sequence: CDR1 SGHVS, CDR2 FNYEAQ. CDR3 sequence reads: CASSSLQAGGGYTF. The CDR3 bases are TGTGCCAGCAGCTCTCTGCAGGCTGGCGGGGGCTACACCTTC.

J is TRBJ1-6 and V is TRBV7-8; D may be TRBD1 (5 bases). Per germline, CDR1 SGHVS and CDR2 FQNEAQ. CDR3 length equals 14 residues. Trimming removed 5 bases from V and 8 bases from J, with 13 bases in between. This CDR3 reads CASSPGQRHSPLHF. The CDR3 DNA follows: TGTGCCAGCAGCCCAGGACAACGGCATTCACCCCTCCACTTT.

The V and J genes are TRBV2 and TRBJ1-1; D gene uncertain. V shed 6 bases and J shed 2 bases, with 10 bases lying between them. There are 13 residues in the CDR3. Germline V CDR1 and CDR2: SNHLY, FYNNEI. In DNA, the CDR3 is TGTGCCAGCAGGTTCCAGGAAAACACTGAAGCTTTCTTT. It translates to CASRFQENTEAFF.

V is TRBV20-1 and J is TRBJ2-3, with 10 bases lining up with TRBD2. From germline, CDR1 is DFQATT and CDR2 SNEGSKA (reference sequence). Germline trimming cut 8 bases from V and 4 bases from J; bases unmatched to any gene: 6. The CDR3 runs to 13 residues. CDR3 sequence reads: CSTRGTSADTQYF. As DNA, the CDR3 is TGCAGTACTCGTGGGACTAGCGCAGATACGCAGTATTTT.

The genes are TRBV11-2 and TRBJ1-3; 8 bases are a match to TRBD1. From germline, CDR1 is SGHAT and CDR2 FQNNGV. The V segment lost 5 bases and the J segment 2 bases; nucleotides outside the gene matches: 5. CDR3 length: 15 residues. CDR3 DNA sequence: TGTGCCAGCAGCACGGGGACAGGACCTGGAAACACCATATATTTT. Encoded protein: CASSTGTGPGNTIYF.

The V and J genes are TRBV11-2 and TRBJ1-2; D may be TRBD1 (6 bases). The CDR3 loop spans 16 amino acids. Germline V gives CDR1 SGHAT, CDR2 FQNNGV. The ends were cut back, 4 bases at V and 7 bases at J, with 22 bases in the middle. CDR3 protein: CASSSTPIQGIGGYTF. The CDR3 region has the DNA TGTGCCAGCAGCTCCACTCCCATCCAGGGGATCGGTGGCTACACCTTC.

The sample holds one count of this clone. The chain has TRBV6-7 and TRBJ2-2; TRBD2 matches at 13 bases. TRBV6-7 carries the ORF label, with uncertain function. This CDR3 is 19 amino acids long. V shed 5 bases, J shed 0 bases, and the junction held 9 bases outside the gene matches. The CDR3 loop is CASSPPGLAGPANTGELFF. The CDR3 DNA sequence: TGTGCCAGCAGTCCTCCGGGACTAGCGGGACCCGCGAACACCGGGGAGCTGTTTTTT.

The chain uses TRBV7-9 and TRBJ1-2; D may be TRBD1 (5 bases). In germline, CDR1 is SEHNR, CDR2 FQNEAQ (reference sequence). The CDR3 sequence is 14 residues long. V gave up 5 bases and J gave up 7 bases, with 17 bases separating them. The CDR3 nucleotides read TGTGCCAGCAGCAAACGGGACCGCGTGGGTGGCTACACCTTC. Protein: CASSKRDRVGGYTF.

The chain joins TRBV11-3 to TRBJ2-1; possible D gene TRBD1, 6 bases. The CDR3 is made up of 15 amino acids. The germline CDR1 and CDR2 sequences are SGHNT and YENEEA. The V and J ends lost 2 bases and 5 bases respectively, with 13 bases between them. For the CDR3, the DNA is TGTGCCAGCAGCTTAAAAAATACAGGGAACAATGAGCAGTTCTTC. It encodes CASSLKNTGNNEQFF.

This chain connects TRBV28 to TRBJ2-6; D possibly corresponds to TRBD1 (6 bases). Germline V gene lookup returns CDR1 MDHEN and CDR2 SYDVKM. The CDR3 length is 15 residues. The V gene lost 7 bases and the J gene lost 1 base, with 11 bases spanning the gap. CDR3 sequence (DNA): TGTGCCAGCACCATTACAGGGTCTGGGGCCAACGTCCTGACTTTC. It translates to CASTITGSGANVLTF.

The rearrangement joins TRBV5-4 to TRBJ2-3; D is unresolved. Germline V gene data show CDR1 as SGHNT and CDR2 as YYREEE (reference sequence). The V and J ends lost 4 bases and 1 base respectively, with 10 bases between them. This CDR3 spans 14 amino acids. The CDR3: CASSPPVRTDTQYF. The CDR3 nucleotides read TGTGCCAGCAGCCCGCCCGTGCGCACAGATACGCAGTATTTT.